These 17 T cell receptor beta chains were sequenced from one sample in a study of blood T cell repertoires in COVID-19. Profiled with immunoSEQ multiplex PCR; TCRdb holds only in-frame clones, not every one. The sample has 200,000 or so clones, 80% to 95% seen once. The sequenced sample consisted of peripheral blood. The source is a man between 60 and 75 years old with COVID-19, enrolled during active disease.

The rearrangement joins TRBV5-1 to TRBJ2-2; 15 positions match TRBD2. Germline V lookup: CDR1 SGHRS, CDR2 YFSETQ. J was trimmed by 1 base and V by 9 bases; bases with no gene match: 7. CDR3 length: 17 amino acids. The CDR3, as DNA: TGCGCCACCAAACGGACTAGCGGGGGGGGGAACACCGGGGAGCTGTTTTTT. Amino acids: CATKRTSGGGNTGELFF.

The chain carries TRBV10-3 and TRBJ1-1; TRBD1 matches at 10 bases. Germline CDR1 reads ENHRY; CDR2 reads SYGVKD. This CDR3 is 17 amino acids long. V was clipped by 5 bases and J by 1 base; unmatched bases: 10. CDR3 protein: CAISRGTGAVSNTEAFF. For the CDR3, the DNA is TGTGCCATCAGTAGGGGGACAGGGGCGGTTTCGAACACTGAAGCTTTCTTT.

V is TRBV6-2 or TRBV6-3 and J is TRBJ2-7; tentative D call: TRBD2 (5 bases). Per the germline V gene, CDR1 is MNHEY and CDR2 is SVGEGT. This CDR3 spans 14 amino acids. V gave up 4 bases and J gave up 1 base, with 11 bases separating them. In DNA form, the CDR3 reads TGTGCCAGCAGTTCCCACACGGGATCCTACGAGCAGTACTTC. This encodes CASSSHTGSYEQYF.

The chain links TRBV5-1 to TRBJ1-4; tentatively, D is TRBD1 (5 bases). V dropped 0 bases and J dropped 8 bases, with 11 bases sitting between them. Germline CDR1 reads SGHRS; CDR2 reads YFSETQ. This CDR3 has 14 amino acids. CDR3 region: CASSLAPGNEKLFF. CDR3 coding DNA: TGCGCCAGCAGCTTGGCTCCAGGGAACGAAAAACTGTTTTTT.

The chain carries TRBV18 and TRBJ1-2; D perhaps matches TRBD1 (5 bases). The CDR3 runs to 16 residues. With 0 bases removed from V and 4 bases from J, the gap between germline ends came to 15 bases. Germline V CDR1 and CDR2: KGHSH, LQKENI. CDR3: CASSPPSGQGGYGYTF. For the CDR3, the DNA is TGTGCCAGCTCACCACCGTCTGGCCAGGGAGGCTATGGCTACACCTTC.

CDR3 in amino acids: CASSITGGNNEQFF. The DNA for the CDR3 is TGTGCCAGTAGTATTACGGGAGGGAACAATGAGCAGTTCTTC. This chain links TRBV19 with TRBJ2-1; TRBD2 matches at 8 bases. The V segment lost 3 bases and the J segment 5 bases; nucleotides outside the gene matches: 3. Germline V gene sequence: CDR1 LNHDA, CDR2 SQIVND (reference sequence). This CDR3 is built from 14 residues.

V is TRBV5-1 and J is TRBJ2-1, with a weak D call TRBD2 (5 bases). The ends were cut back, 2 bases at V and 8 bases at J, with 11 bases in the middle. The CDR3 has 13 residues. Germline V CDR1 and CDR2: SGHRS, YFSETQ. CDR3 amino acids: CASSLLVGDEQFF. The CDR3 bases are TGCGCCAGCAGCTTACTAGTTGGGGATGAGCAGTTCTTC.

V is TRBV4-1 and J is TRBJ1-2; D ambiguous. This CDR3 is 13 amino acids long. V was clipped by 1 base and J by 7 bases, with 10 bases between them. Germline CDR1 and CDR2: MGHRA and YSYEKL. CDR3 sequence: CASSQVQVSGYTF. The CDR3 region has the DNA TGCGCCAGCAGCCAAGTCCAGGTATCTGGCTACACCTTC.

This chain connects TRBV2 to TRBJ1-4, with D possibly being TRBD1 (6 bases). Trimming took 4 bases from V and 6 from J, leaving 18 bases between them. The CDR3 loop spans 16 amino acids. Germline CDR1 is SNHLY and CDR2 is FYNNEI. The CDR3, as DNA: TGTGCCAGCAGTGTGATTGGGGGCGGAGGCTATGAAAAACTGTTTTTT. This gives the protein CASSVIGGGGYEKLFF.

The CDR3: CAWSVNRVVSTIYF. The CDR3 DNA reads TGTGCCTGGAGTGTAAACAGGGTGGTAAGCACCATATATTTT. The chain joins TRBV30 to TRBJ1-3; a possible D gene is TRBD1 (6 bases). The CDR3 extends over 14 amino acids. Germline loops: CDR1 GTSNPN, CDR2 SVGIG (reference sequence). V lost 0 bases and J 9 bases, leaving 15 bases between the germline ends.

The V call is TRBV6-4, the J call TRBJ1-2; D is undetermined. In germline, CDR1 is MRHNA, CDR2 SNTAGT. This CDR3 is built from 13 residues. V gave up 3 bases and J gave up 0 bases, with 5 bases separating them. This CDR3 reads CASSESANYGYTF. The CDR3 region has the DNA TGTGCCAGCAGTGAATCCGCTAACTATGGCTACACCTTC.

The chain has TRBV4-3 and TRBJ1-2; D is undetermined. The germline V gene encodes CDR1 LGHNA and CDR2 YSLEER. This CDR3 region has 13 residues. V dropped 1 base and J dropped 9 bases, with 12 bases sitting between them. CDR3 nucleotide sequence: TGCGCCAGCAGCCAAGGGGAGGACCGGAGCTACACCTTC. It yields the protein CASSQGEDRSYTF.

The chain is built from TRBV28 and TRBJ2-7; D is possibly TRBD1 (6 bases). The CDR3 length is 13 residues. V was cut by 6 bases and J by 0 bases, with 9 bases left in between. Germline CDR1 MDHEN, CDR2 SYDVKM. DNA of the CDR3: TGTGCCAGCAGCAGGGGATTCTCCTACGAGCAGTACTTC. Protein sequence: CASSRGFSYEQYF.

This rearrangement joins TRBV4-3 to TRBJ2-3, with 11 bases aligning to TRBD2. After removal of 1 base from V and 2 bases from J, the junction contained 2 bases not matched to a gene. The germline V gene encodes CDR1 LGHNA and CDR2 YSLEER. This CDR3 has 16 amino acids. The CDR3 sequence is CASSQGLAGNTDTQYF. The CDR3 DNA sequence: TGCGCCAGCAGCCAAGGACTAGCGGGAAACACAGATACGCAGTATTTT.

The V call is TRBV7-2, the J call TRBJ1-1; no firm D call. Germline lookup yields CDR1 SGHTA and CDR2 FQGNSA. V was trimmed by 2 bases and J by 1 base, leaving 17 bases between them. This CDR3 has 17 amino acids. CDR3 in amino acids: CASSLFVSSSGNTEAFF. As DNA, the CDR3 is TGTGCCAGCAGCTTATTCGTCTCGTCGTCCGGGAACACTGAAGCTTTCTTT. Looking up the rest from reference TRBV7-2 and TRBJ1-1 gives the full variable domain: GAGVSQSPSNKVTEKGKDVELRCDPISGHTALYWYRQSLGQGLEFLIYFQGNSAPDKSGLPSDRFSAERTGGSVSTLTIQRTQQEDSAVYLCASSLFVSSSGNTEAFFGQGTRLTVV.

The chain employs TRBV5-1 and TRBJ2-7, with TRBD2 matching 12 bases. Germline lookup yields CDR1 SGHRS and CDR2 YFSETQ. The CDR3 contains 16 residues. The V and J ends lost 4 bases and 7 bases, in that order; junction bases with no gene match: 12. Here the CDR3 DNA reads TGCGCCAGCAGCCTACCGAGACTAGCGGGAGTCGAAGAGCAGTACTTC. Translated: CASSLPRLAGVEEQYF. Using reference TRBV5-1 and TRBJ2-7 for the parts outside the CDR3, the full variable domain is KAGVTQTPRYLIKTRGQQVTLSCSPISGHRSVSWYQQTPGQGLQFLFEYFSETQRNKGNFPGRFSGRQFSNSRSEMNVSTLELGDSALYLCASSLPRLAGVEEQYFGPGTRLTVT.

The chain couples TRBV19 to TRBJ1-5; D is ambiguous. Germline CDR1 and CDR2: LNHDA and SQIVND (reference sequence). The V and J ends lost 7 bases and 0 bases respectively, with 7 bases between them. This CDR3 has 13 amino acids. CDR3 amino acids: CASTPNSNQPQHF. Here the CDR3 DNA reads TGTGCCAGTACCCCAAATAGCAATCAGCCCCAGCATTTT.